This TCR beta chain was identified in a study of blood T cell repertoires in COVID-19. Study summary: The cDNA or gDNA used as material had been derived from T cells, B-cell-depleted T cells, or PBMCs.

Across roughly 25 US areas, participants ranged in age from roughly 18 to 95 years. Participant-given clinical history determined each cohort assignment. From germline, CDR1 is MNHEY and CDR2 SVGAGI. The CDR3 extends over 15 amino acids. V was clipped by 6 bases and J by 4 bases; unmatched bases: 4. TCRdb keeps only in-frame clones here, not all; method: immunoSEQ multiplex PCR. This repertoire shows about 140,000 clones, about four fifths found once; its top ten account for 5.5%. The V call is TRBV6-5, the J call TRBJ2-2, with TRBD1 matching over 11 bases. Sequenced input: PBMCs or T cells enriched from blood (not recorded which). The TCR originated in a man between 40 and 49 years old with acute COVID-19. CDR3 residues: CASRVGTGGTGELFF. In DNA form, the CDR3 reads TGTGCCAGCAGGGTCGGGACAGGGGGCACCGGGGAGCTGTTTTTT.